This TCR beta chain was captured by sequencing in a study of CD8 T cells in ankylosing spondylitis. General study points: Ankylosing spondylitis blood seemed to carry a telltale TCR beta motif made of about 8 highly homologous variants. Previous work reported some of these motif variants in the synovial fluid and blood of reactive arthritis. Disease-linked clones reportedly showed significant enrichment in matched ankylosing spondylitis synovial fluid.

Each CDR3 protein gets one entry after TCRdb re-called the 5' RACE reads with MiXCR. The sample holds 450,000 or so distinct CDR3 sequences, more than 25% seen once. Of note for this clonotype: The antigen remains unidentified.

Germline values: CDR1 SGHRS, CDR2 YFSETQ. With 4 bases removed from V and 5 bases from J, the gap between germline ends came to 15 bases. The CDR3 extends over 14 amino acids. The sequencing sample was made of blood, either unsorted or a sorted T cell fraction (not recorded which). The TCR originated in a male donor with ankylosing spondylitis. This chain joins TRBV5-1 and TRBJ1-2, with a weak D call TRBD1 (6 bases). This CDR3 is CASSSITGQYGYTF. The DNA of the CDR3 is TGCGCCAGCAGCAGTATTACAGGGCAATATGGCTACACCTTC.